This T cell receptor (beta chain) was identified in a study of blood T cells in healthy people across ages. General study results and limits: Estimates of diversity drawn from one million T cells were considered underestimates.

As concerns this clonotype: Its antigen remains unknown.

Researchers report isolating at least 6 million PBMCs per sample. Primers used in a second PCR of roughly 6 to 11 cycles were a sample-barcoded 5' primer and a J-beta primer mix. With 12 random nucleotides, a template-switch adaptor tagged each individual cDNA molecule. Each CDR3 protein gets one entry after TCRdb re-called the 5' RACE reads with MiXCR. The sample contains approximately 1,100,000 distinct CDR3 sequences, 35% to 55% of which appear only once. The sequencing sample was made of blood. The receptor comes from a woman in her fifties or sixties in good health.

The CDR3 spells CASSYSGGSGNEQFF. DNA of the CDR3: TGTGCCAGCAGTTACTCGGGGGGATCAGGCAATGAGCAGTTCTTC. This chain joins TRBV6-5 and TRBJ2-1; TRBD2 is a possible D gene (6 bases). The CDR3 has 15 amino acids. V was shortened by 0 bases and J by 6 bases, with 12 bases between the two germline ends. Looked up from germline, CDR1 is MNHEY and CDR2 is SVGAGI.